The present T cell receptor (beta chain) was sequenced within a study of cytomegalovirus exposure and HLA in healthy donors (TCRdb year 2017). About the study as a whole: According to an earlier analysis of 587 of the donors, some 180 million T cells yielded over 90 million unique TCR beta sequences and 250 to 350 Gb of sequence data. An early release covering roughly 600 HLA-typed donors comprised 250 to 350 gigabases of sequencing data and roughly 86 million unique TCR sequences. The genetic ancestry cluster associated with self-reported Caucasian donors included 80% to 90% of the roughly 400 genotyped donors. The study aimed to test whether cataloging public T cell receptors could reveal signatures of past pathogen exposure. Using immunosequencing, the study profiled T cell repertoires from fewer than 850 subjects and related those repertoires to cytomegalovirus serostatus. In addition to the first cohort of 650 to 800 subjects, a separate validation cohort of approximately 120 different subjects was used. High-throughput TCR immunosequencing, statistical association of individual TCRs with disease status, and machine learning were combined to predict cytomegalovirus infection status. A later analysis re-analyzed previously published TCR beta repertoires from 666 donors and added high-resolution HLA genotyping to study TCR occurrence patterns. Rather than using new phenotypic data, the later analysis identified candidate immune exposures from TCR beta sequences and from how often those sequences occurred across donors. In an earlier analysis of 500 to 650 of the donors, high-throughput TCR beta sequencing was used to judge whether each TCR beta V gene segment behaved as functional or pseudogenic. Alongside the repertoire data, information on donor age, sex, ethnicity and CMV serostatus was compiled. A later genetic analysis used genome-wide SNP genotypes for about 60% of the 666 donors, treating that subset as a discovery cohort. All discovery cohort repertoires had been generated on a single sequencing platform. HLA typing included class I and class II loci at four-digit resolution. The number of typed donors differed by locus: about 629-630 for A, B, C, DRB1 and DQB1; 500 to 550 for DQA1; 600 to 610 for DPA1; and roughly 490 for DPB1. Roughly five DR-DQ haplotypes were handled as single units for association and clustering, since linkage in the cohort was strong. On average, roughly 200,000 unique TCR beta nucleotide sequences were sequenced per donor among a few hundred genotyped donors of the cohort, with about 17% of those sequences being non-productive.

As for this clone: The antigen this receptor binds is unknown. Within one base of it there is no much larger clone, and no base qualities were kept.

Taken from cysteine to phenylalanine, the CDR3 has 15 residues. Only the CDR3 part of the read is kept: 45 bases, read in frame from the first base. The germline V gene specifies SGHRS as CDR1 and YFSETQ as CDR2. V loses 2 bases at its end and J loses 2 bases; junction bases beyond the gene matches: 5. Study-wide conclusions, independent of this receptor: A further reported finding was that TCR beta sequences accurately predicted the HLA-A and HLA-B alleles for most subjects in the first cohort. Correlated functional status among segregating V segments might reflect linkage disequilibrium, but an unknown experimental factor could not be ruled out. In this cohort, only TCR beta chains were sequenced, and detectable features were limited by the absence of alpha or paired-chain data. In a later analysis, TCR association rates were found to vary across HLA loci, with the most associated TCRs seen for DRB1 alleles and the fewest for HLA-C alleles. In a later analysis, HLA-associated TCR beta chains were found to be more clonally expanded and to have lower generation probabilities than equally common non-associated chains. The only immune exposure information available for the cohort was CMV serostatus. The classifier was reported to diagnose cytomegalovirus status with high specificity and sensitivity in both the original and validation cohorts. According to a later analysis, parvovirus B19, influenza, CMV and Epstein-Barr virus appeared linked to several top co-occurrence clusters. Three of the identified cytomegalovirus-associated TCR beta chains were confirmed in vitro to be specific for cytomegalovirus antigens. Because some donors lacked HLA typing at each locus, the association tests relied only on the typed subset. It was suggested by the authors that the approach could potentially be generalized to other disease states and immunological phenotypes. In a later genetic analysis, a missense DCLRE1C variant was associated with V-gene and J-gene trimming of TCR beta chains, and the association was replicated in an independent cohort. Some IMGT-functional V segments, including TRBV6-2 and TRBV6-3, could not be told apart with the 87-base-pair reads, so those segments were excluded. The presence/absence analyses assumed that sequencing depth was roughly uniform across donors, and that assumption may not be true. Specific HLA alleles were associated with 16,951 TCR beta sequences at a false discovery rate of 0.05 in a later analysis. In an earlier analysis of roughly 500 of the donors, most TCR beta V segments appeared in productive rearrangements about 90% or about 30% of the time, broadly matching IMGT annotations. A cluster of highly shared sequence variants was judged likely to represent a technical artifact of the sequencing pipeline. A total of about 150 TCR beta chains were listed by the study as associated with cytomegalovirus. Compared with the approximately 600-donor mean, donors in an Asian-associated ancestry cluster had fewer N-insertions in productive TCRs, according to a later genetic analysis. According to a later analysis, most CMV-associated TCR beta chains appeared to be HLA-restricted, and the HLA associations seemed to be driven largely by CMV exposure. When HLA alleles, especially DR and DQ, strongly co-occurred, attributing TCR associations to individual alleles was difficult. Because counts were too low, around 17 rarely observed V segments, including chromosome 9 orphons, were left out of the earlier analysis of 587 of the donors. Most TCR sequences were seen in very few donors, while some public TCRs were found in many individuals.

The cohort consisted of 650 to 850 healthy bone marrow donors. Cohort members were all nominally healthy when sampled, although unrecorded immune exposures were likely present. The donor tested CMV seropositive and was one of the 289 seropositive cohort members. Each donor provided a peripheral blood sample, and peripheral blood mononuclear cells were used for TCR beta sequencing. Genomic DNA was extracted from the blood cell samples with the Qiagen DNeasy Blood Extraction Kit. Preparation of the library involved the immunoSEQ multiplex PCR assay. A mixture of 60 forward primers for TCR Vbeta segments and 13 reverse primers for TCR Jbeta segments was used in the multiplex PCR. The CDR3 region of rearranged TCR beta genes was amplified from genomic DNA with a multiplex PCR assay. The amplified TCR beta libraries were sequenced on the Illumina HiSeq System as 87-base-pair reads. On the authors' methods: A later analysis counted some 74 million unique TCR beta chains across the 666 repertoires, and 10 million to 11 million of these chains were shared by at least two donors. Raw reads were error-corrected and collapsed into unique sequences with a nearest-neighbor algorithm that merged closely related sequences to remove PCR and sequencing errors. To assign V, D and J gene segments, CDR3 sequences were aligned to IMGT reference sequences. Each retained sequence needed at least a six-nucleotide match to both a V gene segment and a J gene segment. Rearrangements were called productive when the CDR3 lacked stop codons and stayed in frame with V and J; all others were non-productive. CDR3 was defined according to IMGT convention as the region running from the second conserved V-encoded cysteine to the conserved J-encoded phenylalanine. Sequences without an unambiguous match to a single V gene segment were excluded from the earlier analysis of almost 600 of the donors. In an earlier analysis of approximately 550 of the donors, V segments were called functional above 56.7% productive rearrangements and were called segregating when the between-donor standard deviation exceeded 5%. A statistical classification framework was built to diagnose cytomegalovirus status from the catalog of TCR beta chain sequences. In a later analysis, TCR nucleotide sequences were compared against IMGT/GENE-DB human TR gene sequences so that V and J genes could be assigned. The TCRdist pipeline was used in a later analysis to assign CDR3 sequences and most-parsimonious VDJ recombination scenarios. In a later analysis, each TCR beta chain was defined by its CDR3 amino acid sequence together with its V-gene family, and reads without a unique V-gene family were excluded. A later analysis removed 592 highly shared, low-generation-probability nucleotide sequences to deal with suspected cross-contamination and a sequencing artifact. A later analysis calculated a clonal expansion index for each public chain from normalized within-repertoire ranks of inferred template counts. In a later analysis, generation probabilities were computed using a VDJ recombination model fitted to out-of-frame rearrangements, and the results were checked against IGoR. In a later analysis, hypergeometric tests were used to score TCR-TCR, TCR-HLA and TCR-CMV co-occurrence, with a repertoire-size bias correction applied to TCR pairs. A later analysis estimated false discovery rates by permuting HLA or CMV assignments 20 times. In a later analysis, co-occurring TCRs were grouped using DBSCAN, and TCRdist sequence similarity was added for clustering within HLA-allele-positive subsets. Co-occurrence clustering excluded repertoires with fewer than 30,000 or more than 120,000 public chains, plus five with anomalous nucleotide sharing. The table comes from immuneACCESS by way of TCRdb, which keeps in-frame sequences with V and J called. Part of the clones is missing from these tables; in studies checked, under half for an unresolved V gene and the rest for unknown reasons. V and J calls and clone size follow that table, whereas D and trimming were derived from the DNA. This sample lists 95,000 to 110,000 clones; around 79% were detected once. The ten largest clones add up to 4% of the sample.

This receptor was obtained from a man aged 50-59 years in good health and CMV-seropositive. This chain joins TRBV5-1 to TRBJ1-2, and TRBD1 matches 8 of the central bases. The sample consisted of PBMCs. The DNA sequence follows: TGCGCCAGCAGCTTAGACAGGGGAGCAAACTATGGCTACACCTTC. This is translated as CASSLDRGANYGYTF.